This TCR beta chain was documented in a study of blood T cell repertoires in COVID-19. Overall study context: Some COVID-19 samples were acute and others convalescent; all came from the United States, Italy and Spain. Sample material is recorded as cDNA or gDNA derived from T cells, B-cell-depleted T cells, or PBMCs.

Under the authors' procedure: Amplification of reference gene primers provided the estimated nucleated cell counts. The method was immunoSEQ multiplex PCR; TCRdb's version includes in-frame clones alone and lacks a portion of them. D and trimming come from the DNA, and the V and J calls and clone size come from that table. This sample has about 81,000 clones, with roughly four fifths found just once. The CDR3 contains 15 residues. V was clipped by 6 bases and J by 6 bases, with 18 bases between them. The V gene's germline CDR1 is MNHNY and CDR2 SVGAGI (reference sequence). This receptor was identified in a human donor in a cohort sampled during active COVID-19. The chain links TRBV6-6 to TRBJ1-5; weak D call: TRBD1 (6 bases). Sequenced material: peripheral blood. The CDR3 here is CASSRDRTIGQPQHF. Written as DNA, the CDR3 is TGTGCCAGCAGCCGCGACAGGACAATCGGTCAGCCCCAGCATTTT.